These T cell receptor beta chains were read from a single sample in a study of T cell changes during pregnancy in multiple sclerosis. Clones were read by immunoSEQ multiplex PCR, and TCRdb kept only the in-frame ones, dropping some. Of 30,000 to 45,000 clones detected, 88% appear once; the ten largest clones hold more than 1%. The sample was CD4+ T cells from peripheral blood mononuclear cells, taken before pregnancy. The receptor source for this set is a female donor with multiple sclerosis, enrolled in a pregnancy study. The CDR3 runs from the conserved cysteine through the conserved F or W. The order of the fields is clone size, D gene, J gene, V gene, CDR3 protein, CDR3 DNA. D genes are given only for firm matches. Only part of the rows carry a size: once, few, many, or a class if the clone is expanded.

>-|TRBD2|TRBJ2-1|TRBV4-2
CASSQGLAGGRTYNEQFF
TGTGCCAGCAGCCAAGGGCTAGCGGGAGGGCGGACCTACAATGAGCAGTTCTTC
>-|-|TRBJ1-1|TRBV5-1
CASSRYNRADTEAFF
TGCGCCAGCAGTCGCTACAACAGGGCTGACACTGAAGCTTTCTTT
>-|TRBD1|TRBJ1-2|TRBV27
CASSLLTGGTYGYTF
TGTGCCAGCAGTTTATTAACAGGGGGAACCTATGGCTACACCTTC
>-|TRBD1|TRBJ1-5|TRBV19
CASSDRVEQPQHF
TGTGCCAGTAGCGACAGGGTTGAGCAGCCCCAGCATTTT
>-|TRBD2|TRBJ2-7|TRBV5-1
CASSWTSGTYEQYF
TGCGCCAGCAGCTGGACTAGCGGGACCTACGAGCAGTACTTC
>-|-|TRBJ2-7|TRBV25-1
CASTPTGYEQYF
TGTGCCAGCACCCCCACAGGGTACGAGCAGTACTTC
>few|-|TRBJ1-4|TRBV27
CASSFSQGTNEKLFF
TGTGCCAGCAGTTTTTCCCAGGGAACTAATGAAAAACTGTTTTTT
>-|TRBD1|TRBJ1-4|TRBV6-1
CASSARLGQEPNEKLFF
TGTGCCAGCAGTGCCCGTCTGGGACAGGAGCCGAATGAAAAACTGTTTTTT
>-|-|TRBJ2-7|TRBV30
CAWSSWDGRGSYEQYF
TGTGCCTGGAGTAGCTGGGACGGACGGGGGTCATACGAGCAGTACTTC
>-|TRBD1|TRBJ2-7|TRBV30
CAWSFRGGTGPLEQYF
TGTGCCTGGAGCTTCCGTGGGGGGACAGGGCCCCTCGAGCAGTACTTC
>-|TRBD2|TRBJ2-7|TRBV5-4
CASSWGLAATYEQYF
TGTGCCAGCAGCTGGGGACTAGCGGCAACCTACGAGCAGTACTTC
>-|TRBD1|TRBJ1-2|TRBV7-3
CASSQGQGLGGYTF
TGTGCCAGCAGCCAGGGACAGGGGTTGGGTGGCTACACCTTC
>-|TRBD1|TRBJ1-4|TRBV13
CASSFRDRDEKLFF
TGTGCCAGCAGCTTCCGGGACAGGGATGAAAAACTGTTTTTT
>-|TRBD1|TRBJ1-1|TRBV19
CASSTDRVNTEAFF
TGTGCCAGTAGTACCGACAGGGTGAACACTGAAGCTTTCTTT
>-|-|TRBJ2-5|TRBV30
CAWSVSRQETQYF
TGTGCCTGGAGTGTGAGCCGCCAAGAGACCCAGTACTTC
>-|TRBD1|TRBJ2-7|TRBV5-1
CASSPGQTFLDEQYF
TGCGCCAGCAGCCCGGGACAGACCTTCCTCGACGAGCAGTACTTC
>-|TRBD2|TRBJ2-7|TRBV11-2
CASSLKAGVSEQYF
TGTGCCAGCAGCCTAAAAGCGGGAGTGTCCGAGCAGTACTTC
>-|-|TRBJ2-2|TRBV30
CAWSLYGSRTGELFF
TGTGCCTGGAGTTTATATGGGAGCCGAACCGGGGAGCTGTTTTTT
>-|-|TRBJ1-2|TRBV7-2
CASSFDSANYGYTF
TGTGCCAGCAGCTTCGACAGTGCTAACTATGGCTACACCTTC
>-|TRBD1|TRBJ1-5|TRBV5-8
CASNLDRGGNQPQHF
TGTGCCAGCAACTTAGACAGGGGTGGCAATCAGCCCCAGCATTTT
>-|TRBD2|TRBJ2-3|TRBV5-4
CASSQGGLAGTDTQYF
TGTGCCAGCAGCCAGGGGGGACTAGCGGGAACAGATACGCAGTATTTT
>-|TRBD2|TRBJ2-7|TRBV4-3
CASSQDLRLAGYEQYF
TGCGCCAGCAGCCAAGATCTTAGGCTAGCGGGCTACGAGCAGTACTTC
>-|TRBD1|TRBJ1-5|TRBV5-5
CASSLGTGNIQPQHF
TGTGCCAGCAGCTTGGGGACAGGGAACATTCAGCCCCAGCATTTT
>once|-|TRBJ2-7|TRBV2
CASKLGRYEQYF
TGTGCCAGCAAGCTTGGCAGGTACGAGCAGTACTTC
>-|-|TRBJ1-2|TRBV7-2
CASSLRLASNYGYTF
TGTGCCAGCAGCTTACGATTAGCTTCTAACTATGGCTACACCTTC
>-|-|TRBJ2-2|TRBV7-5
CVRAEASGINTGELFF
TGTGTCAGGGCAGAGGCTAGCGGGATTAACACCGGGGAGCTGTTTTTT
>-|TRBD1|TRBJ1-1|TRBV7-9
CASSYLIGQGRTEAFF
TGTGCCAGCAGCTACCTCATCGGACAGGGGAGAACTGAAGCTTTCTTT
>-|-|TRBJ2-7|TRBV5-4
CASSFGGQGINEQYF
TGTGCCAGCAGCTTTGGTGGGCAGGGGATTAACGAGCAGTACTTC
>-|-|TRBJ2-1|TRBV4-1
CASSQEDPKLGGEQFF
TGCGCCAGCAGCCAAGAAGACCCAAAGCTAGGAGGTGAGCAGTTCTTC
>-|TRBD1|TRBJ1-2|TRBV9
CASSAKTGGNYGYTF
TGTGCCAGCAGCGCAAAGACAGGGGGCAACTATGGCTACACCTTC
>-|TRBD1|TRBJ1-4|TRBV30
CAWSLQGNEKLFF
TGTGCCTGGAGTTTACAGGGGAATGAAAAACTGTTTTTT
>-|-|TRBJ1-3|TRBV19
CASRRDTNTGNTIYF
TGTGCCAGTAGACGTGACACCAACACTGGAAACACCATATATTTT
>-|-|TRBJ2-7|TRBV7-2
CASSDRYEQYF
TGTGCCAGCTCTGATCGGTACGAGCAGTACTTC
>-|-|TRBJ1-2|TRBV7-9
CASSFSGGLNYGYTF
TGTGCCAGCAGCTTTTCCGGGGGGCTAAACTATGGCTACACCTTC
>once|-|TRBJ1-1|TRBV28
CASRKTVNTEAFF
TGTGCCAGCAGAAAGACAGTGAACACTGAAGCTTTCTTT
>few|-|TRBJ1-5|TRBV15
CATSGQRNQPQHF
TGTGCCACCTCCGGACAGCGCAATCAGCCCCAGCATTTT
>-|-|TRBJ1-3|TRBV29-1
CSATVQKGNTIYF
TGCAGCGCCACCGTACAGAAAGGAAACACCATATATTTT
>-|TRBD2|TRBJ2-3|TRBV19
CASQTIAGGGDTQYF
TGTGCCAGTCAAACCATAGCGGGAGGGGGAGATACGCAGTATTTT
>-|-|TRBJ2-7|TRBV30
CAWSRGEAYEQYF
TGTGCCTGGAGCAGGGGGGAGGCCTACGAGCAGTACTTC
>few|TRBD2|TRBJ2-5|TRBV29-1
CSVSGLAGRETQYF
TGCAGCGTTTCAGGCCTAGCGGGAAGAGAGACCCAGTACTTC
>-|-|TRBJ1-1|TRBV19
CASSKSGVFFF
TGTGCCAGTAGTAAATCCGGGGTTTTTTTCTTT
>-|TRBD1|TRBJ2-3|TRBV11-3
CASSFGQGRTDTQYF
TGTGCCAGCAGCTTCGGACAGGGGCGGACAGATACGCAGTATTTT
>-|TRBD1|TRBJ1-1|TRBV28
CASSLTGVRTEAFF
TGTGCCAGCAGTCTCACAGGGGTGAGGACTGAAGCTTTCTTT
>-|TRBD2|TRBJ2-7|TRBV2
CASRRRTGLAYEQYF
TGTGCCAGCAGGCGACGAACGGGACTAGCTTACGAGCAGTACTTC
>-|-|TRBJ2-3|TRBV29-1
CSAGSTDTQYF
TGCAGCGCCGGGAGCACAGATACGCAGTATTTT
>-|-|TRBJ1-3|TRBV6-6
CASSWGGGDTIYF
TGTGCCAGCAGTTGGGGGGGAGGGGACACCATATATTTT
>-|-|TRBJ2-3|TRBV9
CASSVSGGRTDTQYF
TGTGCCAGCAGCGTATCGGGGGGCCGAACAGATACGCAGTATTTT
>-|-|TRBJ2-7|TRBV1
CTSSQASGSRWQYEQYF
TGCACCAGCAGCCAGGCTAGCGGGAGCCGGTGGCAATACGAGCAGTACTTC
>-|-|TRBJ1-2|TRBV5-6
CASSFLPGGYTF
TGTGCCAGCAGCTTTTTGCCAGGAGGCTACACCTTC
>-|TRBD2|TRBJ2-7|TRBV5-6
CASSLMGEGLWEQYF
TGTGCCAGCAGCTTGATGGGGGAGGGCCTGTGGGAGCAGTACTTC
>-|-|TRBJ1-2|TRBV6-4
CASSVAFEDYGYTF
TGTGCCAGCAGTGTAGCATTTGAGGACTATGGCTACACCTTC
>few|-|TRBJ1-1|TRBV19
CASSFRGRAEAFF
TGTGCCAGTAGTTTTCGGGGTCGGGCTGAAGCTTTCTTT